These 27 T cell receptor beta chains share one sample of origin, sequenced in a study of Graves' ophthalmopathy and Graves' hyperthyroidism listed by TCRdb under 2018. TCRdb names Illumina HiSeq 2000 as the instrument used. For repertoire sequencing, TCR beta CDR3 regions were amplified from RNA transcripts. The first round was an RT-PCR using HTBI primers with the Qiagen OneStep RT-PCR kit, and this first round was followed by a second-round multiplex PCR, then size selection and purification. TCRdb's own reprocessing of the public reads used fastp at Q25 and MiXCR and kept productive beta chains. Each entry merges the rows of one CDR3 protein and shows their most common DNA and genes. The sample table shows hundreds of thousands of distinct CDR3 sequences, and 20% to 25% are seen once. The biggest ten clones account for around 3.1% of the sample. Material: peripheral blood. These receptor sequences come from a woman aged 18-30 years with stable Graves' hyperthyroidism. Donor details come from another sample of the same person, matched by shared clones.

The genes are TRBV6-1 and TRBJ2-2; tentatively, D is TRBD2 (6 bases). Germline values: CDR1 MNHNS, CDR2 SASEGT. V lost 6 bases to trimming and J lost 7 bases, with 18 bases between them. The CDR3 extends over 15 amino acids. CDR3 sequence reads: CASSRAGGRIGELFF. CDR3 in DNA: TGTGCCAGCAGCCGGGCTGGAGGGAGAATCGGGGAGCTGTTTTTT.

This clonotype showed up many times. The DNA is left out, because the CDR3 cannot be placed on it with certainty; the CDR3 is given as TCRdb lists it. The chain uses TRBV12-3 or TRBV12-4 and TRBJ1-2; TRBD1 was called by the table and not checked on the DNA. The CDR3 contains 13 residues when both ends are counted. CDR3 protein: CASSFGQGNGYAF.

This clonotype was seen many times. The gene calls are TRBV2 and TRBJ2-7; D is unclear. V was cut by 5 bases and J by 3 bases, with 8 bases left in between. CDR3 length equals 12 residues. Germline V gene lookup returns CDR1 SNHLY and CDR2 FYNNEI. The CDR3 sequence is CASSRSVYEQYF. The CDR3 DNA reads TGTGCCAGCAGTCGCTCGGTCTACGAGCAGTACTTC.

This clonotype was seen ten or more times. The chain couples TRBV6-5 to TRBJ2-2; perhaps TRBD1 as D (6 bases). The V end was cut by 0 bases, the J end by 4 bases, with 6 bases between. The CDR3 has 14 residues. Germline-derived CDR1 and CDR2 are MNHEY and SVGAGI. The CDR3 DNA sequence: TGTGCCAGCAGTTACTCCAGGGGCACCGGGGAGCTGTTTTTT. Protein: CASSYSRGTGELFF.

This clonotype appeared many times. In DNA, the CDR3 is TGTGCCAGCAGCTTCGGACACACTGAAGCTTTCTTT. This sequence encodes CASSFGHTEAFF. The rearrangement uses TRBV7-9 and TRBJ1-1, with D uncertain. Germline V gene lookup returns CDR1 SEHNR and CDR2 FQNEAQ (reference sequence). The CDR3 has 12 residues. V was shortened by 3 bases and J by 3 bases, with 5 bases between the two germline ends.

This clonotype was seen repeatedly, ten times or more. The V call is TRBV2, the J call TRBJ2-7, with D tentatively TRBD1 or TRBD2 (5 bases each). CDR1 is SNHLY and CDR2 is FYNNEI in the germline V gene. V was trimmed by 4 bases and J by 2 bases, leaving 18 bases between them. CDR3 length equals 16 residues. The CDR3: CASSGDPGRSTYEQYF. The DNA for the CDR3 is TGTGCCAGCAGTGGAGACCCGGGACGGTCTACCTACGAGCAGTACTTC.

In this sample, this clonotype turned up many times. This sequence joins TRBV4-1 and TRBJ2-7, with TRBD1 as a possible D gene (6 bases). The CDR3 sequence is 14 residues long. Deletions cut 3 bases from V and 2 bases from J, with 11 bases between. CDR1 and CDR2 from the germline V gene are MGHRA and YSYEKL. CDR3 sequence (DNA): TGCGCCAGCAGCCAGGGACACCTGACCTACGAGCAGTACTTC. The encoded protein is CASSQGHLTYEQYF.

This CDR3 is CASKYGSSSNEAFF. CDR3 nucleotides: TGTGCCAGCAAGTACGGCAGCTCGAGTAATGAAGCTTTCTTT. The chain employs TRBV6-1 and TRBJ1-1; no reliable D call. This CDR3 comprises 14 residues. Trimming shortened V by 7 bases and J by 7 bases, and 19 bases separated the two germline ends. Looked up from germline, CDR1 is MNHNS and CDR2 is SASEGT.

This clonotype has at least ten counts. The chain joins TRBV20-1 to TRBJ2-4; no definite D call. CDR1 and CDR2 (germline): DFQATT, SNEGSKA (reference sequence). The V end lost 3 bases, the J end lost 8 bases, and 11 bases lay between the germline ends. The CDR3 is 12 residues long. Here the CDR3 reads CSASTGADIQYF. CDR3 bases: TGCAGTGCTAGTACGGGCGCGGACATTCAGTACTTC.

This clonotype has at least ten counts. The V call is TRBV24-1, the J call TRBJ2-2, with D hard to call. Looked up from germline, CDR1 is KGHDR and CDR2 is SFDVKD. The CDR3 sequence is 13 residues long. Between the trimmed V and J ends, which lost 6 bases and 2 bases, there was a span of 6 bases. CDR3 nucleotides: TGTGCCACCAGTAGGTACAACACCGGGGAGCTGTTTTTT. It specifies CATSRYNTGELFF.

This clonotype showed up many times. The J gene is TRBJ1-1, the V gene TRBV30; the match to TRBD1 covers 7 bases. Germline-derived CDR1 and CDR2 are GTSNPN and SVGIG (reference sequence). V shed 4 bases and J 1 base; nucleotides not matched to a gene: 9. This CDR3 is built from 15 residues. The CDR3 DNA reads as TGTGCCTGGACCCGGACAGGCCGGAGGAACACTGAAGCTTTCTTT. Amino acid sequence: CAWTRTGRRNTEAFF.

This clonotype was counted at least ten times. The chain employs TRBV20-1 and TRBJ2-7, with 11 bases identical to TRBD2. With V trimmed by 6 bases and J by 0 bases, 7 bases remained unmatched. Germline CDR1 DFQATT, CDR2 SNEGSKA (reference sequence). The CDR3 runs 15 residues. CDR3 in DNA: TGCAGTGCCTCCACTAGCGGGAGTTACTCCTACGAGCAGTACTTC. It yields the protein CSASTSGSYSYEQYF.

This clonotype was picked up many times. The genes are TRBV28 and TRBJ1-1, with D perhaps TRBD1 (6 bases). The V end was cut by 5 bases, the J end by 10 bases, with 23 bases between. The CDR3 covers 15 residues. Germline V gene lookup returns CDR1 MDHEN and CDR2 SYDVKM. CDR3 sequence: CASSPTLTGQVGAFF. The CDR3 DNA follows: TGTGCCAGCAGTCCTACCTTGACAGGCCAAGTAGGAGCTTTCTTT.

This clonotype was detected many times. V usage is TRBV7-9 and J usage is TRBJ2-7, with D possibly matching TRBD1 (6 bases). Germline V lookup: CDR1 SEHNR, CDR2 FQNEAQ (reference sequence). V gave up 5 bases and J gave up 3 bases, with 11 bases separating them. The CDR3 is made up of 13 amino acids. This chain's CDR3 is CASSEWDIYEQYF. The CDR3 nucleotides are TGTGCCAGCAGCGAATGGGACATCTACGAGCAGTACTTC.

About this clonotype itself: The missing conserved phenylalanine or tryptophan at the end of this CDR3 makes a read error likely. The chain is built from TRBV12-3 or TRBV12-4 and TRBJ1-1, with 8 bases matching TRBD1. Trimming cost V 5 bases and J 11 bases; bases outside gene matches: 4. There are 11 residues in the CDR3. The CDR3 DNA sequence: TGTGCCAGCAGTCCCCGGGACAGGGCTTTCCTT. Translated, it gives CASSPRDRAFL.

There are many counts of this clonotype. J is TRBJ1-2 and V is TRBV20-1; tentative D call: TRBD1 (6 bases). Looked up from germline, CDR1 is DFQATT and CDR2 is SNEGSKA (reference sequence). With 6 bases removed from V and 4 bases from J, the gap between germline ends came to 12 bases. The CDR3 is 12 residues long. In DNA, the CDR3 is TGCAGTGCCCCGGACAGCCGCTATGGCTACACCTTC. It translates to CSAPDSRYGYTF.

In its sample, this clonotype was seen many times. The CDR3, as DNA: TGCAGTGCTAGAGGCAAGGGATGGGTTGAAGCTTTCTTT. Translated, it gives CSARGKGWVEAFF. The chain has TRBV20-1 and TRBJ1-1, with D unresolved. V was cut by 1 base and J by 7 bases, with 13 bases left in between. Germline CDR1 and CDR2: DFQATT and SNEGSKA (reference sequence). There are 13 residues in the CDR3.

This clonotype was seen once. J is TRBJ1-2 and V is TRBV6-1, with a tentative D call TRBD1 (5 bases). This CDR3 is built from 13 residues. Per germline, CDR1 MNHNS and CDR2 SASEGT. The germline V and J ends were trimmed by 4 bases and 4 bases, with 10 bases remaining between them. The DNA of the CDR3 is TGTGCCAGCAGTGGCGACAGCTTCTATGGCTACACCTTC. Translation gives CASSGDSFYGYTF.

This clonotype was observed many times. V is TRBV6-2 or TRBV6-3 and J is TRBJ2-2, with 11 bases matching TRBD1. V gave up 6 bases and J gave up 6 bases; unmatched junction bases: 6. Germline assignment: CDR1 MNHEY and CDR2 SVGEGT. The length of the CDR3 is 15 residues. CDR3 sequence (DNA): TGTGCCAGCAGCCCCCGGACAGGGGGCCCCGGGGAGCTGTTTTTT. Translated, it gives CASSPRTGGPGELFF.

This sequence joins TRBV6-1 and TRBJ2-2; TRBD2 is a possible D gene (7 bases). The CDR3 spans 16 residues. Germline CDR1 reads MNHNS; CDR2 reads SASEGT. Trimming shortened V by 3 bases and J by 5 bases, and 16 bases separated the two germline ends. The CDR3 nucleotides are TGTGCCAGCAGTGACCTGGGGGGGCTTGGTACCGGGGAGCTGTTTTTT. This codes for CASSDLGGLGTGELFF.

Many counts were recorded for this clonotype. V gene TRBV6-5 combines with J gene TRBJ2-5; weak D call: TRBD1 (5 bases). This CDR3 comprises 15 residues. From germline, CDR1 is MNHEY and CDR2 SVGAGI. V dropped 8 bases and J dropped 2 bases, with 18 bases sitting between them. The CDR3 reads CASEGADRPQETQYF. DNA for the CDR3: TGTGCCAGCGAAGGGGCGGACCGACCTCAAGAGACCCAGTACTTC.

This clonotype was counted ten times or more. The CDR3 reads CASSSQGRGYEQYF. The CDR3 coding sequence is TGTGCCAGCAGTTCCCAGGGTCGCGGCTACGAGCAGTACTTC. This chain joins TRBV6-5 and TRBJ2-7, with a weak D call TRBD1 (5 bases). The length of the CDR3 is 14 residues. The V and J ends lost 4 bases and 3 bases respectively, with 13 bases between them. Germline V gene lookup returns CDR1 MNHEY and CDR2 SVGAGI.

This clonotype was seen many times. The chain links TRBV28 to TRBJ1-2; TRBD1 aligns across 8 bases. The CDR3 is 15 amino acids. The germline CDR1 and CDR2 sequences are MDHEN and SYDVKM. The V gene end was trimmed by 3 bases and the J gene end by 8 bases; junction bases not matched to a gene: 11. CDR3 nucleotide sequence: TGTGCCAGCAGTTTCCTATACACAGGGGGTAACGGCTACACCTTC. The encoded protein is CASSFLYTGGNGYTF.

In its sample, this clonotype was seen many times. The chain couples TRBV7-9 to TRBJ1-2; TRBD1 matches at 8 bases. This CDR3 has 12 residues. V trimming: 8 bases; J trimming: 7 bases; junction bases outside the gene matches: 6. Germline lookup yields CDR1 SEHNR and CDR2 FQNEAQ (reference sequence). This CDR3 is CASGSGGSGYTF. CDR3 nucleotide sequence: TGTGCCAGCGGATCAGGGGGCTCTGGCTACACCTTC.

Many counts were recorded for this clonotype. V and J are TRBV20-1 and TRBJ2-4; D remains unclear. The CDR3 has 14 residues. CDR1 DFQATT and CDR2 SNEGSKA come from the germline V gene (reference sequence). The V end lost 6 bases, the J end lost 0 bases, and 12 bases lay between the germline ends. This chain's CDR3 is CSASDRRAKNIQYF. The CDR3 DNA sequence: TGCAGTGCCTCCGACCGTAGAGCCAAAAACATTCAGTACTTC.

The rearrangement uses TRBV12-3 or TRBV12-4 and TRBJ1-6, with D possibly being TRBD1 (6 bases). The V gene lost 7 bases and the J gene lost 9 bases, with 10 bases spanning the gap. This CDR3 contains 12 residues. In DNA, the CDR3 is TGTGCCAGCACGAACAGGGCTTCACCCCTCCACTTT. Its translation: CASTNRASPLHF.

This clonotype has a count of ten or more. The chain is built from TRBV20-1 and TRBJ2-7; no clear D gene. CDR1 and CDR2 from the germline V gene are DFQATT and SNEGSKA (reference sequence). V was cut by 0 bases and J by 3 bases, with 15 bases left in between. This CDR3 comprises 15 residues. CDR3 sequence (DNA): TGCAGTGCTAGAGATTCAGAACACGGTGGCTACGAGCAGTACTTC. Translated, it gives CSARDSEHGGYEQYF.